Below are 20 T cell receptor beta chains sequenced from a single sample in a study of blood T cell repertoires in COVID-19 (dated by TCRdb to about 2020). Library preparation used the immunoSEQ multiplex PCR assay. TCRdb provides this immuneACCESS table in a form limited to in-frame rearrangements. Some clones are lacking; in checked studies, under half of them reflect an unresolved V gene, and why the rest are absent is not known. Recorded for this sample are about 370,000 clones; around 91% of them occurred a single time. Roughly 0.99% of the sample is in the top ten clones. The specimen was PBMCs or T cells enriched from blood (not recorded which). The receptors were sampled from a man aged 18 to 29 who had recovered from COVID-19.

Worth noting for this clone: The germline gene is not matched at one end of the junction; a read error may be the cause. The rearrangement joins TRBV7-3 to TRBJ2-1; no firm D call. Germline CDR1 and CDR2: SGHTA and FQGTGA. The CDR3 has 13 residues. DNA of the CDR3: TGTGCCAGCAGCTTATACTCCAACAATGAGCAGTTCTTC. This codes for CASSLYSNNEQFF. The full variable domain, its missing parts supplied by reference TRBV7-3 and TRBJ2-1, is GAGVSQTPSNKVTEKGKYVELRCDPISGHTALYWYRQSLGQGPEFLIYFQGTGAADDSGLPNDRFFAVRPEGSVSTLKIQRTERGDSAVYLCASSLYSNNEQFFGPGTRLTVL.

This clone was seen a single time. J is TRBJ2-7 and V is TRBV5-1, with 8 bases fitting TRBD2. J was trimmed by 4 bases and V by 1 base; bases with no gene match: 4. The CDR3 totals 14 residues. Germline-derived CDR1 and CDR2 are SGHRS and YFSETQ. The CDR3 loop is CASSLPSGSYEQYF. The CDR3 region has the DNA TGCGCCAGCAGCTTGCCCAGCGGGAGTTACGAGCAGTACTTC.

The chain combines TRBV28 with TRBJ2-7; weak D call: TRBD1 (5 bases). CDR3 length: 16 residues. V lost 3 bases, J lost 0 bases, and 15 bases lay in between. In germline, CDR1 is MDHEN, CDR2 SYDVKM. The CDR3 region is CASSFGRVGASYEQYF. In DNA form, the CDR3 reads TGTGCCAGCAGTTTTGGAAGGGTAGGGGCCTCCTACGAGCAGTACTTC. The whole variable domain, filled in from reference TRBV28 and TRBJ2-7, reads DVKVTQSSRYLVKRTGEKVFLECVQDMDHENMFWYRQDPGLGLRLIYFSYDVKMKEKGDIPEGYSVSREKKERFSLILESASTNQTSMYLCASSFGRVGASYEQYFGPGTRLTVT.

The CDR3 sequence is CASSSYNVWQFF. CDR3 in DNA: TGTGCCAGCAGTTCCTATAACGTGTGGCAGTTCTTC. This rearrangement joins TRBV28 to TRBJ2-1, with D uncertain. The CDR3 runs to 12 residues. V was cut by 4 bases and J by 12 bases, with 13 bases left in between. Germline loops: CDR1 MDHEN, CDR2 SYDVKM.

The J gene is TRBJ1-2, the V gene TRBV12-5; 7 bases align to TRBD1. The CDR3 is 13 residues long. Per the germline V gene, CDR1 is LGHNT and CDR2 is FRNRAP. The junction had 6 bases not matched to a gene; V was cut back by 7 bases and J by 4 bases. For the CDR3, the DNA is TGTGCTAGTGCTCCGGGACAGATCTATGGCTACACCTTC. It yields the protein CASAPGQIYGYTF.

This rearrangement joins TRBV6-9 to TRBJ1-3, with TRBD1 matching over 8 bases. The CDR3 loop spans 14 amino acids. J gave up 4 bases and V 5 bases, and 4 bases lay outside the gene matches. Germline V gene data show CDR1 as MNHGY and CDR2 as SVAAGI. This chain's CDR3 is CASSRTGFGNTIYF. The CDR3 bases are TGTGCCAGCAGTCGGACAGGGTTCGGAAACACCATATATTTT.

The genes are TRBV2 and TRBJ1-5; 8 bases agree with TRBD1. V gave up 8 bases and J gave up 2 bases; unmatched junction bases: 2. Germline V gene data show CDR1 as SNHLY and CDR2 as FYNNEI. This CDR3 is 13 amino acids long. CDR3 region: CASSQGGNQPQHF. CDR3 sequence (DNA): TGTGCCAGCTCACAGGGGGGCAATCAGCCCCAGCATTTT.

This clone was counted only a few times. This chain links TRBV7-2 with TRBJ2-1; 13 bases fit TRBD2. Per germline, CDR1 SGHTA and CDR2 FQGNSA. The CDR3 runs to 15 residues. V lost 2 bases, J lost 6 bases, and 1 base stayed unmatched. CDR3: CASSLRLAGGNEQFF. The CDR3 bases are TGTGCCAGCAGCTTAAGACTAGCGGGAGGCAATGAGCAGTTCTTC.

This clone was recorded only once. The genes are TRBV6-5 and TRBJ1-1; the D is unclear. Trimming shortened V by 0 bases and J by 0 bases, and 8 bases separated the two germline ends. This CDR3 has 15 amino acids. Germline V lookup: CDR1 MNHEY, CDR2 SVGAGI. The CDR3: CASSYSRNMNTEAFF. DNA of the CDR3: TGTGCCAGCAGTTACTCAAGAAACATGAACACTGAAGCTTTCTTT.

The CDR3 protein is CASSGTRGTGELFF. The CDR3 DNA reads as TGTGCCAGCTCCGGGACAAGGGGCACCGGGGAGCTGTTTTTT. J is TRBJ2-2 and V is TRBV18, with D possibly matching TRBD1 (6 bases). V lost 6 bases and J lost 4, with 12 bases in between. CDR1 and CDR2 (germline): KGHSH, LQKENI. This CDR3 has 14 amino acids.

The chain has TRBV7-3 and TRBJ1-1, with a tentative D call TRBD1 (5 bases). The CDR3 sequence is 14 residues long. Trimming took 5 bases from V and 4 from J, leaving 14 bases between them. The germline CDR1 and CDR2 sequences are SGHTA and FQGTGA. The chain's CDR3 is CASSPYGGITEAFF. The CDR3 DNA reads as TGTGCCAGCAGCCCCTATGGGGGGATCACTGAAGCTTTCTTT.

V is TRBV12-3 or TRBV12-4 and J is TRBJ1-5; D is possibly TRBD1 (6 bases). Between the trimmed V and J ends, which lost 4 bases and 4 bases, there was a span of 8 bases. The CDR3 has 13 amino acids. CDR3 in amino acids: CASSSTGNQPQHF. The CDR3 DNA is TGTGCCAGCAGTTCCACAGGGAATCAGCCCCAGCATTTT.

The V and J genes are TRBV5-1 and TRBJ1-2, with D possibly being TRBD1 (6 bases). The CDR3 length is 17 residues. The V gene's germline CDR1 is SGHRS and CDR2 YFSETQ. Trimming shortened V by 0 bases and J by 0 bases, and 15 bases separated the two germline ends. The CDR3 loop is CASSLGPDRPTNYGYTF. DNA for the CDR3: TGCGCCAGCAGCTTGGGTCCTGACAGGCCGACTAACTATGGCTACACCTTC.

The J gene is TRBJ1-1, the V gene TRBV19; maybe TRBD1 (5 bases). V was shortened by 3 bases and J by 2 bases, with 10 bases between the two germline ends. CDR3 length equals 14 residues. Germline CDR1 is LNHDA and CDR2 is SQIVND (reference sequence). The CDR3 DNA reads TGTGCCAGTAGTATTCGGGGGATTAACACTGAAGCTTTCTTT. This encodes CASSIRGINTEAFF.

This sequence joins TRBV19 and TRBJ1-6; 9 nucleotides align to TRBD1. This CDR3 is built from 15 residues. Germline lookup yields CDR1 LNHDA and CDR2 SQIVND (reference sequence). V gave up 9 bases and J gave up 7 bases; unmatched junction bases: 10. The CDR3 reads CASRSSGTGNSPLHF. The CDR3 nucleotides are TGTGCCAGCCGTTCCTCCGGGACAGGGAATTCACCCCTCCACTTT. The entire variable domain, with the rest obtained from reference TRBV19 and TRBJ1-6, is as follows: DGGITQSPKYLFRKEGQNVTLSCEQNLNHDAMYWYRQDPGQGLRLIYYSQIVNDFQKGDIAEGYSVSREKKESFPLTVTSAQKNPTAFYLCASRSSGTGNSPLHFGNGTRLTVT.

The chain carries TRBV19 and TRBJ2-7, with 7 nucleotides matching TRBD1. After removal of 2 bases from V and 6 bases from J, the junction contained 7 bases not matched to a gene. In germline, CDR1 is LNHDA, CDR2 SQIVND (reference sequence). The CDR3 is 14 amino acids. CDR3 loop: CASSISRTGREQYF. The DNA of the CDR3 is TGTGCCAGTAGTATAAGTCGGACAGGCCGCGAGCAGTACTTC.

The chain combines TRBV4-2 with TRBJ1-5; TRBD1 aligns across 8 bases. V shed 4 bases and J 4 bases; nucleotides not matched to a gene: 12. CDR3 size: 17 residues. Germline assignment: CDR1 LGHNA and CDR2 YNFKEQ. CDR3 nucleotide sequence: TGTGCCAGCAGCCCCCACCGGACAGGGTATGAGAATCAGCCCCAGCATTTT. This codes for CASSPHRTGYENQPQHF.

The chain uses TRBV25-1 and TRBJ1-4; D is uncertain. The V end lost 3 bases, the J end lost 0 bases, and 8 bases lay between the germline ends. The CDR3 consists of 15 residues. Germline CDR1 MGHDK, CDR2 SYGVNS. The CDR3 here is CASSDPISTNEKLFF. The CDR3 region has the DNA TGTGCCAGCAGTGACCCCATTTCAACTAATGAAAAACTGTTTTTT.

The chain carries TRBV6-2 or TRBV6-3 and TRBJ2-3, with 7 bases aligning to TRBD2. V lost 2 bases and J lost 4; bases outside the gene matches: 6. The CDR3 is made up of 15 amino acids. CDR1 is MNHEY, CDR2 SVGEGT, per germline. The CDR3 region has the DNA TGTGCCAGCAGTTACGGTAGCGGGCCCCCAGATACGCAGTATTTT. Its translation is CASSYGSGPPDTQYF.

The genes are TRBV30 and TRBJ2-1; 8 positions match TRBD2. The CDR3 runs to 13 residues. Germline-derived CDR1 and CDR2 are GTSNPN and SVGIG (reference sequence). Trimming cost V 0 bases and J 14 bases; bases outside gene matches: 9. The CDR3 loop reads CAWSVKAGDRKFF. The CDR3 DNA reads TGTGCCTGGAGTGTAAAAGCGGGAGATAGAAAGTTCTTC.